One sample yielded the 7 T cell receptor beta chains listed below, sequenced in a study of cytomegalovirus exposure and HLA in healthy donors. The study ran its PCR with 60 Vbeta and 13 Jbeta primers. Sequencing used immunoSEQ multiplex PCR; TCRdb keeps in-frame clones, though not all of them. The repertoire holds approximately 88,000 clones, with about 80% as singletons. The specimen was PBMCs. These receptors all come from a male donor in good health and CMV-seronegative.

The V and J genes are TRBV19 and TRBJ2-7; D might be TRBD1 (6 bases). The CDR3 consists of 14 residues. Between the trimmed V and J ends, which lost 2 bases and 2 bases, there was a span of 10 bases. Germline CDR1 and CDR2: LNHDA and SQIVND (reference sequence). Here the CDR3 DNA reads TGTGCCAGTAGTATACCGGACAGAACCTACGAGCAGTACTTC. Amino acids: CASSIPDRTYEQYF.

V usage is TRBV2 and J usage is TRBJ1-1, with D possibly TRBD1 on 5 matching bases. Germline V gene sequence: CDR1 SNHLY, CDR2 FYNNEI. The CDR3 has 16 amino acids. V gave up 3 bases and J gave up 3 bases, with 17 bases separating them. The DNA for the CDR3 is TGTGCCAGCAGTGATGTTCCAGGGAGGGTTGACACTGAAGCTTTCTTT. This translates into CASSDVPGRVDTEAFF.

The chain carries TRBV28 and TRBJ2-1; D not resolved. The CDR3 totals 14 residues. V lost 3 bases and J 0 bases, leaving 6 bases between the germline ends. The germline CDR1 and CDR2 sequences are MDHEN and SYDVKM. CDR3 in DNA: TGTGCCAGCAGTTTCCCGGGCTCCTACAATGAGCAGTTCTTC. Protein sequence: CASSFPGSYNEQFF.

The V gene is TRBV5-6, the J gene TRBJ2-5, with 9 positions matching TRBD1. Germline CDR1 reads SGHDT; CDR2 reads YYEEEE. The CDR3 sequence is 15 residues long. After removal of 3 bases from V and 4 bases from J, the junction contained 7 bases not matched to a gene. CDR3 sequence (DNA): TGTGCCAGCAGCTCTATGACAGGGGGATCAGAGACCCAGTACTTC. Translation: CASSSMTGGSETQYF.

In the case of this clone: Other DNA sequences in the sample encode the same CDR3. CDR3 in DNA: TGCGCCAGCAGCCAGGGTAGCGGGGGGCCATCAGATACGCAGTATTTT. It encodes CASSQGSGGPSDTQYF. The rearrangement uses TRBV4-3 and TRBJ2-3; 10 bases are a match to TRBD2. The J segment lost 4 bases and the V segment lost 3 bases, leaving 7 bases of the junction unmatched. The V gene's germline CDR1 is LGHNA and CDR2 YSLEER. CDR3 size: 16 residues.

On this clone itself: Other DNA sequences in this sample translate to the same CDR3. As DNA, the CDR3 is TGTGCCAGCTCACCCGGGACAGGGTCTGGAAACACCATATATTTT. Translated: CASSPGTGSGNTIYF. This chain links TRBV18 with TRBJ1-3, with 9 nucleotides matching TRBD1. J was trimmed by 1 base and V by 3 bases; bases with no gene match: 1. Germline V lookup: CDR1 KGHSH, CDR2 LQKENI. This CDR3 comprises 15 residues.

The V and J genes are TRBV9 and TRBJ2-3; the match to TRBD2 covers 8 bases. Trimming removed 6 bases from V and 4 bases from J; junction bases left unmatched: 4. Looked up from germline, CDR1 is SGDLS and CDR2 is YYNGEE. CDR3 length: 13 amino acids. CDR3 nucleotides: TGTGCCAGCACCACGGGAGGGGCAGATACGCAGTATTTT. As protein: CASTTGGADTQYF.